The T cell receptor (beta chain) under discussion was sequenced for a study of T cells after yellow fever vaccination. About the study: The authors prepared low-cell-number fractions using SMART-Seq v4 Ultra Low Input. Overall study results and limits: Abundant bulk-derived clonotypes could contaminate FACS-sorted repertoires. Most clones from primary vaccination resurfaced after the booster (around 97% CD4, 88% CD8). The study found a weaker secondary response that peaked faster, day 5 versus 15.

Note on this clonotype: No antigen is known for it.

Germline V gene lookup returns CDR1 LNHDA and CDR2 SQIVND (reference sequence). CDR3 length: 13 amino acids. Trimming left V 5 bases short and J 5 bases short, with 11 bases between. TCRdb re-called the 5' RACE reads through MiXCR, storing one row per CDR3 protein. This table has over 300,000 distinct CDR3 sequences, 6.8% appearing once. The sequences come from PBMCs, collected about 49 days after the first yellow fever vaccination. This sequence was found in a young man who received the YFV17D yellow fever vaccine. The rearrangement links TRBV19 to TRBJ2-3; the D gene could be TRBD1 or TRBD2 (6 bases each). The CDR3 sequence: CASSWGAEDTQYF. CDR3 coding DNA: TGTGCCAGTAGTTGGGGGGCAGAAGATACGCAGTATTTT.